This TCR beta chain comes out of a study of T cell changes during pregnancy in multiple sclerosis. Germline values: CDR1 LNHNV, CDR2 YYDKDF (reference sequence). Trimming cost V 2 bases and J 1 base; bases outside gene matches: 5. This CDR3 is 16 amino acids long. Here immunoSEQ multiplex PCR was the method, and the copy in TCRdb shows in-frame clones only, minus some. The repertoire holds about 28,000 clones, 70% to 90% seen once, with around 0.77% in the top ten. V gene TRBV15 combines with J gene TRBJ2-1; TRBD1 matches 7 bases. Specimen: CD4+ T cells from peripheral blood mononuclear cells, collected in the first trimester of pregnancy. This clonotype was obtained from a female donor in good health, enrolled as a control in a pregnancy study. The CDR3 region has the DNA TGTGCCACCAGCAGACCAGACAGGGCTTCCTACAATGAGCAGTTCTTC. This sequence encodes CATSRPDRASYNEQFF.